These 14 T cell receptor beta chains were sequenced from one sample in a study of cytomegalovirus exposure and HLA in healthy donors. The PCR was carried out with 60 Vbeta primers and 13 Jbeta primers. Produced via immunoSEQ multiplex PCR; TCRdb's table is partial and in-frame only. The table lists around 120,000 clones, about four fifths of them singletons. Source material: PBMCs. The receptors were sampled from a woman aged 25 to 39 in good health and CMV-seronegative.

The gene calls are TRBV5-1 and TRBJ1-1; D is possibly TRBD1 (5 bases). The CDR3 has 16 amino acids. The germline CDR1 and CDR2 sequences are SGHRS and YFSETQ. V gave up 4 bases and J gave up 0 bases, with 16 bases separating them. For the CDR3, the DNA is TGCGCCAGCAGCGGGGGACTGGTCCACATGAACACTGAAGCTTTCTTT. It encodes CASSGGLVHMNTEAFF.

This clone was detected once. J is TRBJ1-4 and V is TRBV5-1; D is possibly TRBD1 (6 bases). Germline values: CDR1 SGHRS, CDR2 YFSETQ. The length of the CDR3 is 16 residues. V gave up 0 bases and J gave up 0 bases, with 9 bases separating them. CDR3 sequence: CASSLGTVTTNEKLFF. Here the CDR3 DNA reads TGCGCCAGCAGCTTGGGGACAGTTACAACTAATGAAAAACTGTTTTTT.

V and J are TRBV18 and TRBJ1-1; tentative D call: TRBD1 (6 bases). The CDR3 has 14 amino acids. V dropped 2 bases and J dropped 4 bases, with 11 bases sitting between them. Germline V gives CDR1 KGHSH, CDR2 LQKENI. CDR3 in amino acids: CASSPGGGGTEAFF. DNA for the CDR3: TGTGCCAGCTCACCAGGGGGAGGGGGCACTGAAGCTTTCTTT.

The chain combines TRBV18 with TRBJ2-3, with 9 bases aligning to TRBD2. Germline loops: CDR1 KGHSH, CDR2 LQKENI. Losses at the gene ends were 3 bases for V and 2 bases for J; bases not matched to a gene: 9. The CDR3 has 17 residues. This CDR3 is CASSPKVAGGTTDTQYF. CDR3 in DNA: TGTGCCAGCTCACCCAAGGTCGCGGGAGGGACCACAGATACGCAGTATTTT.

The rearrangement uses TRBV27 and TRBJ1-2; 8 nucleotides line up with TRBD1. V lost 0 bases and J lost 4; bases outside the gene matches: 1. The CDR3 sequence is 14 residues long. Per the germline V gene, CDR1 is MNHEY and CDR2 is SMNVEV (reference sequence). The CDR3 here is CASSLSDRGYGYTF. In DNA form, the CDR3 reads TGTGCCAGCAGTTTATCCGACAGGGGCTATGGCTACACCTTC.

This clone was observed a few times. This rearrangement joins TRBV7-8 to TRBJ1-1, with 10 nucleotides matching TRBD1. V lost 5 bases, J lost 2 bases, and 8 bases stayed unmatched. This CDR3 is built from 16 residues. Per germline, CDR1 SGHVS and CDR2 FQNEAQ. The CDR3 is CASSQRDRGSNTEAFF. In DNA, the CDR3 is TGTGCCAGCAGCCAACGGGACAGGGGCTCCAACACTGAAGCTTTCTTT.

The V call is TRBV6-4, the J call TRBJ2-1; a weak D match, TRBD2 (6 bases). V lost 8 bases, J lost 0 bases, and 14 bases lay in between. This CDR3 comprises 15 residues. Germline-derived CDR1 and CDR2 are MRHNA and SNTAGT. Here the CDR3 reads CASRPSADSYNEQFF. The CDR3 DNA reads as TGTGCCAGCCGCCCTAGCGCCGACTCCTACAATGAGCAGTTCTTC.

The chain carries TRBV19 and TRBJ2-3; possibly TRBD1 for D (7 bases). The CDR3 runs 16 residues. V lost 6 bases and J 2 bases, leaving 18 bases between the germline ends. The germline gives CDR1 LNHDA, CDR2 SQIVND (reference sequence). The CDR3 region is CASRQGGGLYTDTQYF. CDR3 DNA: TGTGCCAGTAGGCAGGGGGGAGGACTTTACACAGATACGCAGTATTTT. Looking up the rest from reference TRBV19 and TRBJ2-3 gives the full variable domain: DGGITQSPKYLFRKEGQNVTLSCEQNLNHDAMYWYRQDPGQGLRLIYYSQIVNDFQKGDIAEGYSVSREKKESFPLTVTSAQKNPTAFYLCASRQGGGLYTDTQYFGPGTRLTVL.

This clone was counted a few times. The CDR3 region is CAISVSETGFGYTF. The CDR3 DNA reads TGTGCCATCAGTGTATCTGAGACAGGGTTTGGCTACACCTTC. The V and J genes are TRBV10-3 and TRBJ1-2; 7 bases are shared with TRBD1. From germline, CDR1 is ENHRY and CDR2 SYGVKD. The CDR3 is 14 amino acids. J gave up 7 bases and V 4 bases, and 9 bases lay outside the gene matches.

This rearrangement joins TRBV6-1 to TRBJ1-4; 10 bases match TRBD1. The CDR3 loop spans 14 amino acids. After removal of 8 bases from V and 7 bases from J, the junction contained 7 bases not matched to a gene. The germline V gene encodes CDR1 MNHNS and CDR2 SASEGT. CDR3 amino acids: CASRRQGAGEKLFF. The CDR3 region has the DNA TGTGCCAGCCGCCGACAGGGGGCCGGTGAAAAACTGTTTTTT.

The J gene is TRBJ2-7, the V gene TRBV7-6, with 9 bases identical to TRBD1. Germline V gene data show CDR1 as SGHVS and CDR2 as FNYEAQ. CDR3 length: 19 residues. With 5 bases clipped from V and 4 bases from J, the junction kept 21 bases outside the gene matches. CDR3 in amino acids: CASSPSRDRAGMRGYEQYF. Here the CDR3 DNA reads TGTGCCAGCAGCCCGTCCCGGGACAGGGCCGGGATGCGCGGTTACGAGCAGTACTTC.

The CDR3 sequence is CAISESEGGGEQYF. CDR3 nucleotide sequence: TGTGCCATCAGTGAGTCGGAAGGCGGAGGCGAGCAGTACTTC. V and J are TRBV10-3 and TRBJ2-7, with D possibly matching TRBD2 (5 bases). Trimming shortened V by 0 bases and J by 6 bases, and 12 bases separated the two germline ends. This CDR3 spans 14 amino acids. The germline gives CDR1 ENHRY, CDR2 SYGVKD.

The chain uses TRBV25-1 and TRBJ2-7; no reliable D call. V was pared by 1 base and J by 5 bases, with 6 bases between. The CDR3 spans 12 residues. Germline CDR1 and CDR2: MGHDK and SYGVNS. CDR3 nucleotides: TGTGCCAGCAGTGAATCAGGCGACGAGCAGTACTTC. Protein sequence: CASSESGDEQYF.

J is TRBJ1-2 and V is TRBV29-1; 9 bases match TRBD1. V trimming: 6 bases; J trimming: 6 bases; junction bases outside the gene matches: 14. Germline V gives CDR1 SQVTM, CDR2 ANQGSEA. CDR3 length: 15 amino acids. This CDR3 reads CSVDPGQGLAHGYTF. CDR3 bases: TGCAGCGTAGACCCGGGACAGGGACTTGCCCATGGCTACACCTTC.